This record covers a single T cell receptor (beta chain). This clonotype is medium-sized (0.01 to 0.1%) as judged by frequency; no count is noted. Its binding antigen is unknown. This entry belongs to a study of CD8 T cells in cerebrospinal fluid in Alzheimer's disease (dated by TCRdb to 2018 to 2020). Notes on the research overall: The study used two single-cell methods, plate-based nested PCR sequencing and droplet-based sequencing, to evaluate clonal expansion of CSF T cells. This study tested whether clonally expanded T cells could be found in cerebrospinal fluid from healthy elderly individuals and from patients with neurodegenerative disease. The droplet-based CSF analysis comparing patients with controls included roughly 10 healthy controls (about 11,000 cells) and roughly 10 patients with MCI or Alzheimer's disease (about 9,400 cells). A total of around 25 samples were covered by the CSF gene-expression analysis, in which Parkinson's disease patients were included.

What the work shows at the level of the full study, not this receptor alone: The authors warned that finding EBV-specific TCRs in CSF does not prove a causal connection between EBV and Alzheimer's disease. In patients with MCI or Alzheimer's disease, the biggest CSF clone accounted for a larger percentage of TCRs than in controls. The EBV-specific clones were neither the most highly expanded clones nor enriched among patients. The overall clonality comparison included only samples with detectable clones (11 healthy, 5 MCI, 5 AD, 6 PD). When data were pooled, 4 of 6 Alzheimer's patients but only 1 of 10 healthy subjects had a highly expanded clone, defined as at least 3% of TCRs.

Because antigen-specific T cells had previously been reported in Parkinson's disease blood, the researchers used Parkinson's disease patients as a neurodegenerative disease comparison group. Every participant was in good physical condition and had no acute infectious disease. Biomarkers including neurofilament, amyloid-beta and tau were used to confirm neurodegeneration in the patients. For droplet-based sequencing, live CSF cells were sorted using a live/dead marker. To pellet immune cells, CSF obtained by lumbar puncture was centrifuged at 300g. Each CSF sample was checked for red blood cells, and any sample showing blood contamination was excluded. CSF cells were cryopreserved in freezing medium, frozen at -80 degrees C overnight, and then transferred to liquid nitrogen for storage. Before analysis, CSF samples were kept in storage for less than six months. The CDR3 runs 15 residues from the cysteine to the phenylalanine. Only the protein sequence is given. CDR1 and CDR2, looked up from the germline V gene, are SGHVS and FQNEAQ.

Libraries were made using 10x single-cell sequencing. CSF cells were profiled with 10X Genomics single-cell V(D)J and 5' gene-expression libraries. An Illumina NextSeq550 was used to sequence the CSF single-cell TCR libraries. Turning to the authors' computational methods: After V(D)J reads were mapped to the vdj-GRCh38 alts ensemble 2.0.0 reference, the Cell Ranger vdj pipeline was used to analyse the reads. Clonotypes were defined as cell barcodes sharing the same set of productive CDR3 nucleotide sequences. To link clonality with transcriptional profiles, clonotype information was incorporated into Seurat v3.0 gene-expression metadata. Any CSF cell with more than 1,800 genes, more than 7,500 UMIs or more than 10% mitochondrial reads was removed. CDR3-beta sequences were compared against VDJdb to identify TCRs with known antigen specificity. The network analysis of clone sharing was performed with the R package qgraph and was limited to TCRs that had complete alpha and beta chains. The reads were reprocessed in TCRdb, with one entry per CDR3 protein sequence and no accompanying DNA. For this entry, the V and J calls and clone size follow TCRdb and not the study's own pipeline. The sample's own table lists roughly 450 distinct CDR3 sequences. The ten largest account for around 40% of the sample.

Sequenced sample: cerebrospinal fluid. The chain links TRBV7-8 with TRBJ1-2; TCRdb proposes TRBD1, but this gene call is untestable without DNA. The sequence derives from a human donor with Parkinson's disease. The CDR3 reads CASSSTGTGGTGYTF.